A single sample gave rise to the 2 T cell receptor beta chains below, sequenced in a study of HIV-infected patients and healthy controls. All unsorted peripheral T cells were captured because whole blood was used without fractionation. cDNA was made from 400 to 500 ng RNA using alpha and beta constant primers. Using multiplexing indices, alpha and beta chain libraries were generated apart by chain-specific third strand synthesis. TCRdb re-called the 5' RACE reads with MiXCR, one entry per CDR3 protein. The table has about 18,000 distinct CDR3 sequences, around 8.3% seen once; the top ten hold 5.5% to 7.5%. The sample comprised blood. The receptors shown here come from an adult in good health.

This clonotype was seen many times. The gene calls are TRBV4-2 and TRBJ2-3; D not resolved. This CDR3 has 12 amino acids. Germline V gene lookup returns CDR1 LGHNA and CDR2 YNFKEQ. Trimming took off 0 bases at V and 6 bases at J, with 4 bases between the two ends. CDR3 bases: TGTGCCAGCAGCCAAGAAGGCGATACGCAGTATTTT. This gives the protein CASSQEGDTQYF.

In this sample, this clonotype turned up many times. The chain joins TRBV27 to TRBJ2-1; D remains ambiguous. The CDR3 length is 15 residues. Germline CDR1 reads MNHEY; CDR2 reads SMNVEV (reference sequence). V was shortened by 2 bases and J by 2 bases, with 10 bases between the two germline ends. The CDR3 DNA reads as TGTGCCAGCAGTTTAGCCCCATATACCTACAATGAGCAGTTCTTC. It translates to CASSLAPYTYNEQFF.